The 27 T cell receptor beta chains in this list originate from one sample, sequenced in a study of blood T cell repertoires in COVID-19. Here immunoSEQ multiplex PCR was the method, and the copy in TCRdb shows in-frame clones only, minus some. The top ten hold over 9.5% of the sample, which has tens of thousands of clones, roughly 86% seen once. The sample taken for sequencing was peripheral blood. Every receptor here comes from a man aged 70 or older with active COVID-19.

The genes are TRBV7-9 and TRBJ2-5, with a tentative D call TRBD1 (6 bases). CDR1 and CDR2 from the germline V gene are SEHNR and FQNEAQ (reference sequence). CDR3 length: 14 amino acids. V dropped 6 bases and J dropped 0 bases, with 11 bases sitting between them. The CDR3 sequence is CASSSGQYQETQYF. In DNA form, the CDR3 reads TGTGCCAGCAGTTCCGGACAGTACCAAGAGACCCAGTACTTC.

The chain couples TRBV20-1 to TRBJ2-3, with TRBD2 identical over 9 bases. Unmatched junction bases numbered 9, after V lost 3 bases and J lost 2 bases. Germline V gives CDR1 DFQATT, CDR2 SNEGSKA (reference sequence). The CDR3 has 16 residues. The CDR3 DNA reads as TGCAGTGCTAGTACCACGGAGCGGGGGGCCACAGATACGCAGTATTTT. Its protein is CSASTTERGATDTQYF.

The J gene is TRBJ2-7, the V gene TRBV3-1 (or the pseudogene TRBV3-2); 8 bases align to TRBD1. Losses at the gene ends were 2 bases for V and 3 bases for J; bases not matched to a gene: 9. Germline-derived CDR1 and CDR2 are LGHDT and YNNKEL (reference sequence). The length of the CDR3 is 16 residues. This CDR3 is CASSQRRQGPYYEQYF. The CDR3 bases are TGTGCCAGCAGCCAACGCAGACAGGGGCCGTACTACGAGCAGTACTTC.

This chain connects TRBV7-2 to TRBJ1-2; D remains ambiguous. The CDR3 spans 15 residues. V was shortened by 1 base and J by 7 bases, with 16 bases between the two germline ends. The germline V gene has CDR1 SGHTA and CDR2 FQGNSA. The CDR3 DNA reads TGTGCCAGCAGCTTAGGTCGGGGTGTGAGGACTGGCTACACCTTC. It specifies CASSLGRGVRTGYTF.

The rearrangement links TRBV6-1 to TRBJ1-4; 8 bases map to TRBD1. CDR1 is MNHNS, CDR2 SASEGT, per germline. The CDR3 extends over 16 amino acids. Trimming at V came to 4 bases and at J to 2 bases, leaving 6 bases not matched to a gene. The CDR3 DNA is TGTGCCAGCAGTGCATCCTACAGGGGGACTAATGAAAAACTGTTTTTT. It is translated as CASSASYRGTNEKLFF.

The V and J genes are TRBV3-1 (or the pseudogene TRBV3-2) and TRBJ2-7; 8 bases agree with TRBD1. Germline-derived CDR1 and CDR2 are LGHDT and YNNKEL (reference sequence). Trimming took 4 bases from V and 5 from J; bases not matched to a gene: 4. The CDR3 covers 13 residues. DNA of the CDR3: TGTGCCAGCAGCCTCCAGGGGGCCAACGAGCAGTACTTC. It translates to CASSLQGANEQYF.

The chain carries TRBV2 and TRBJ1-3, with TRBD1 identical over 10 bases. J lost 1 base, V lost 11 bases, and 8 bases had no gene match. This CDR3 has 15 residues. Germline V gene lookup returns CDR1 SNHLY and CDR2 FYNNEI. CDR3 protein: CAGDRGQGSGNTIYF. The CDR3 DNA reads as TGTGCCGGTGACAGGGGACAGGGGTCTGGAAACACCATATATTTT.

The J gene is TRBJ2-2, the V gene TRBV7-8, with 11 bases aligning to TRBD2. Germline loops: CDR1 SGHVS, CDR2 FQNEAQ. This CDR3 has 17 amino acids. V shed 5 bases, J shed 5 bases, and the junction held 10 bases outside the gene matches. The CDR3 nucleotides read TGTGCCAGCAGCCCCCGGACTAGCGGGCCCCGTACCGGGGAGCTGTTTTTT. This codes for CASSPRTSGPRTGELFF. The variable domain in full, with the rest retrieved from reference TRBV7-8 and TRBJ2-2, is GAGVSQSPRYKVAKRGQDVALRCDPISGHVSLFWYQQALGQGPEFLTYFQNEAQLDKSGLPSDRFFAERPEGSVSTLKIQRTQQEDSAVYLCASSPRTSGPRTGELFFGEGSRLTVL.

This chain joins TRBV24-1 and TRBJ2-1; TRBD2 aligns across 8 bases. Looked up from germline, CDR1 is KGHDR and CDR2 is SFDVKD. The CDR3 runs to 18 residues. Losses at the gene ends were 4 bases for V and 8 bases for J; bases not matched to a gene: 18. CDR3 in DNA: TGTGCCACCAGTGACCGATCCGTGGGGCTAGCGGGTACTGATGAGCAGTTCTTC. Translating gives CATSDRSVGLAGTDEQFF.

The chain links TRBV19 to TRBJ1-1, with 9 positions matching TRBD1. Germline values: CDR1 LNHDA, CDR2 SQIVND (reference sequence). This CDR3 region has 16 residues. V trimming: 6 bases; J trimming: 4 bases; junction bases outside the gene matches: 12. CDR3 amino acids: CASSTGGGQGGTEAFF. CDR3 coding DNA: TGTGCCAGTAGCACTGGGGGGGGACAGGGAGGCACTGAAGCTTTCTTT.

The V call is TRBV4-2, the J call TRBJ2-2, with 11 bases aligning to TRBD2. The CDR3 runs to 20 residues. Germline CDR1 LGHNA, CDR2 YNFKEQ. Trimming removed 6 bases from V and 0 bases from J; junction bases left unmatched: 15. The CDR3 loop is CASSRTPRASGGTNTGELFF. Written as DNA, the CDR3 is TGTGCCAGCAGTCGAACACCGCGGGCTAGCGGGGGGACGAACACCGGGGAGCTGTTTTTT.

The chain carries TRBV24-1 and TRBJ1-2, with 9 bases fitting TRBD1. V was clipped by 4 bases and J by 1 base; unmatched bases: 6. The germline CDR1 and CDR2 sequences are KGHDR and SFDVKD. This CDR3 contains 16 residues. The CDR3 bases are TGTGCCACCAGTGAACCCGGGACAGGGAATAACTATGGCTACACCTTC. Amino acid sequence: CATSEPGTGNNYGYTF.

For the CDR3, the DNA is TGTGCCAGCAGCTTCGCTACGAACACCGGGGAGCTGTTTTTT. Its translation: CASSFATNTGELFF. The chain links TRBV11-3 to TRBJ2-2; D remains unclear. This CDR3 region has 14 residues. Trimming cost V 3 bases and J 0 bases, with 5 bases left between them. Looked up from germline, CDR1 is SGHNT and CDR2 is YENEEA.

The chain has TRBV30 and TRBJ2-1; TRBD1 aligns across 9 bases. The trim removed 5 bases at V and 9 bases at J, leaving 8 bases unmatched. The CDR3 consists of 13 residues. CDR1 and CDR2 from the germline V gene are GTSNPN and SVGIG (reference sequence). Written as DNA, the CDR3 is TGTGCCTGGGCGAGGGACAGGGCTAGTGAGCAGTTCTTC. It is translated as CAWARDRASEQFF. Variable domain in full (rest from reference TRBV30 and TRBJ2-1): SQTIHQWPATLVQPVGSPLSLECTVEGTSNPNLYWYRQAAGRGLQLLFYSVGIGQISSEVPQNLSASRPQDRQFILSSKKLLLSDSGFYLCAWARDRASEQFFGPGTRLTVL.

This clone is a singleton in its sample. The chain joins TRBV6-6 to TRBJ2-7, with TRBD1 identical over 9 bases. This CDR3 is built from 15 residues. The germline V gene encodes CDR1 MNHNY and CDR2 SVGAGI (reference sequence). V was pared by 2 bases and J by 2 bases, with 4 bases of the junction left unmatched. The chain's CDR3 is CASSYAGQGAYEQYF. CDR3 bases: TGTGCCAGCAGTTACGCGGGACAGGGAGCCTACGAGCAGTACTTC.

The rearrangement uses TRBV11-3 and TRBJ2-3, with TRBD2 identical over 8 bases. The CDR3 covers 17 residues. Germline trimming cut 1 base from V and 6 bases from J; bases unmatched to any gene: 12. The germline V gene has CDR1 SGHNT and CDR2 YENEEA. CDR3 DNA: TGTGCCAGCAGCTTAGGAAGAAGCGGGGGTGTGGCTGATACGCAGTATTTT. As protein: CASSLGRSGGVADTQYF.

This chain links TRBV7-2 with TRBJ1-4, with D possibly being TRBD1 (6 bases). V dropped 3 bases and J dropped 6 bases, with 17 bases sitting between them. The length of the CDR3 is 16 residues. The germline CDR1 and CDR2 sequences are SGHTA and FQGNSA. CDR3 bases: TGTGCCAGCAGCTTTAGTGGGGGCGGTTGGTATGAAAAACTGTTTTTT. Encoded protein: CASSFSGGGWYEKLFF.

This clone has just one count. The rearrangement joins TRBV3-1 (or the pseudogene TRBV3-2) to TRBJ2-3; TRBD2 might be the D (7 bases). The CDR3 is 15 residues long. Germline V gene sequence: CDR1 LGHDT, CDR2 YNNKEL (reference sequence). The ends were cut back, 1 base at V and 3 bases at J, with 11 bases in the middle. The CDR3 nucleotides are TGTGCCAGCAGCCAAGTGGGGGGGCCAACAGATACGCAGTATTTT. Its translation is CASSQVGGPTDTQYF.

The chain links TRBV30 to TRBJ1-4, with no clear D. Germline loops: CDR1 GTSNPN, CDR2 SVGIG (reference sequence). The CDR3 runs to 15 residues. Trimming took 2 bases from V and 0 from J, leaving 10 bases between them. The chain's CDR3 is CAWSRRQATNEKLFF. The CDR3 nucleotides read TGTGCCTGGAGTCGACGACAAGCAACTAATGAAAAACTGTTTTTT.

The rearrangement links TRBV12-3 or TRBV12-4 to TRBJ1-2, with D perhaps TRBD1 (5 bases). The CDR3 length is 13 residues. The ends were cut back, 6 bases at V and 4 bases at J, with 12 bases in the middle. The CDR3 loop reads CASRGQGLYGYTF. DNA of the CDR3: TGTGCCAGCAGGGGCCAGGGCCTCTATGGCTACACCTTC.

This rearrangement joins TRBV6-2 or TRBV6-3 to TRBJ2-5; D call uncertain. Germline lookup yields CDR1 MNHEY and CDR2 SVGEGT. V gave up 2 bases and J gave up 3 bases, with 7 bases separating them. The CDR3 runs 13 residues. This chain's CDR3 is CASSYVSEETQYF. The CDR3 region has the DNA TGTGCCAGCAGTTACGTTTCGGAAGAGACCCAGTACTTC.

The rearrangement links TRBV3-1 (or the pseudogene TRBV3-2) to TRBJ2-7; TRBD1 aligns across 8 bases. V was clipped by 1 base and J by 0 bases; unmatched bases: 5. CDR1 is LGHDT and CDR2 is YNNKEL in the germline V gene (reference sequence). The CDR3 has 16 amino acids. CDR3 in DNA: TGTGCCAGCAGCCAAGTGAGGACAGGGACCTCCTACGAGCAGTACTTC. The encoded protein is CASSQVRTGTSYEQYF.

This chain links TRBV7-2 with TRBJ2-7, with D perhaps TRBD1 (6 bases). Germline CDR1 is SGHTA and CDR2 is FQGNSA. Trimming took 3 bases from V and 2 from J, leaving 20 bases between them. The CDR3 is 17 amino acids. The CDR3 sequence is CASSLGPAGVRAYEQYF. The DNA of the CDR3 is TGTGCCAGCAGCTTGGGCCCGGCAGGGGTGCGGGCCTACGAGCAGTACTTC.

This chain links TRBV7-8 with TRBJ2-5, with D perhaps TRBD1 (6 bases). The germline V and J ends were trimmed by 5 bases and 3 bases, with 13 bases remaining between them. This CDR3 has 14 amino acids. CDR1 is SGHVS, CDR2 FQNEAQ, per germline. CDR3 loop: CASSPGAVEETQYF. CDR3 sequence (DNA): TGTGCCAGCAGCCCAGGGGCTGTAGAAGAGACCCAGTACTTC.

The chain recombines TRBV6-4 with TRBJ1-2, with 7 bases aligning to TRBD1. There are 15 residues in the CDR3. Per the germline V gene, CDR1 is MRHNA and CDR2 is SNTAGT. The J segment lost 7 bases and the V segment lost 3 bases, leaving 11 bases of the junction unmatched. The chain's CDR3 is CASSEVFRGRGGYTF. The CDR3 region has the DNA TGTGCCAGCAGTGAAGTTTTTAGGGGGCGCGGTGGCTACACCTTC.

The rearrangement links TRBV11-2 to TRBJ2-3, with 13 bases lining up with TRBD2. V gave up 5 bases and J gave up 2 bases; unmatched junction bases: 10. This CDR3 is built from 18 residues. The V gene's germline CDR1 is SGHAT and CDR2 FQNNGV. The CDR3 loop is CASSAGLAGPPSTDTQYF. For the CDR3, the DNA is TGTGCCAGCAGCGCGGGACTAGCGGGGCCTCCGTCCACAGATACGCAGTATTTT.

The V call is TRBV2, the J call TRBJ1-1; D gene ambiguous. V dropped 11 bases and J dropped 0 bases, with 13 bases sitting between them. Germline CDR1 SNHLY, CDR2 FYNNEI. The CDR3 is 13 amino acids. As DNA, the CDR3 is TGTGCCTCCGAGAGGGAAATGAACACTGAAGCTTTCTTT. It is translated as CASEREMNTEAFF. Using reference TRBV2 and TRBJ1-1 for the parts outside the CDR3, the full variable domain is EPEVTQTPSHQVTQMGQEVILRCVPISNHLYFYWYRQILGQKVEFLVSFYNNEISEKSEIFDDQFSVERPDGSNFTLKIRSTKLEDSAMYFCASEREMNTEAFFGQGTRLTVV.